The 23 T cell receptor beta chains below come from one sample, sequenced in a study of blood T cell repertoires in COVID-19. Libraries were prepared by immunoSEQ multiplex PCR; TCRdb keeps only in-frame clonotypes and omits some of them. The sample has approximately 300,000 clones; roughly 90% are singletons. Sequenced material: peripheral blood. All receptors come from a man between 18 and 35 years old who had recovered from COVID-19.

This clone was seen a single time. V gene TRBV25-1 combines with J gene TRBJ1-4; a weak D match, TRBD1 (5 bases). Trimming took 6 bases from V and 5 from J, leaving 13 bases between them. CDR3 size: 14 residues. From germline, CDR1 is MGHDK and CDR2 SYGVNS. The CDR3 loop reads CASRKTEANEKLFF. In DNA form, the CDR3 reads TGTGCCAGCAGAAAGACAGAAGCGAATGAAAAACTGTTTTTT.

CDR3 DNA sequence: TGTGCCAGCAGCTCAAGGGGGAACAGGCGAACGGCGGATGGCTACACCTTC. This gives the protein CASSSRGNRRTADGYTF. The V and J genes are TRBV7-8 and TRBJ1-2, with a weak D call TRBD1 (6 bases). Germline CDR1 and CDR2: SGHVS and FQNEAQ. Trimming stripped 4 bases from V and 6 bases from J, with 24 bases between. The CDR3 loop spans 17 amino acids.

The V call is TRBV2, the J call TRBJ1-2, with no clear D. V lost 2 bases to trimming and J lost 5 bases, with 15 bases between them. This CDR3 has 15 residues. Germline-derived CDR1 and CDR2 are SNHLY and FYNNEI. This CDR3 reads CASSESASALYGYTF. The CDR3 nucleotides are TGTGCCAGCAGTGAATCGGCCAGCGCGCTATATGGCTACACCTTC. The variable domain in full, with the rest retrieved from reference TRBV2 and TRBJ1-2, is EPEVTQTPSHQVTQMGQEVILRCVPISNHLYFYWYRQILGQKVEFLVSFYNNEISEKSEIFDDQFSVERPDGSNFTLKIRSTKLEDSAMYFCASSESASALYGYTFGSGTRLTVV.

This clone was seen more than once but under ten times. This specimen includes other DNA sequences encoding the same CDR3. The V and J genes are TRBV6-5 and TRBJ2-2; no definite D call. Germline values: CDR1 MNHEY, CDR2 SVGAGI. V lost 5 bases and J lost 1, with 2 bases in between. The CDR3 covers 12 residues. CDR3 sequence (DNA): TGTGCCAGCAGTCGGAACACCGGGGAGCTGTTTTTT. It specifies CASSRNTGELFF.

V and J are TRBV3-1 (or the pseudogene TRBV3-2) and TRBJ2-1, with 7 bases that match TRBD1. From germline, CDR1 is LGHDT and CDR2 YNNKEL (reference sequence). The CDR3 totals 13 residues. Trimming cost V 1 base and J 15 bases; bases outside gene matches: 9. The CDR3 loop reads CASSQGGNRGLFF. CDR3 sequence (DNA): TGTGCCAGCAGCCAAGGGGGGAACAGGGGCCTGTTCTTC.

The chain is built from TRBV6-5 and TRBJ1-5; 7 nucleotides match TRBD1. After removal of 2 bases from V and 1 base from J, the junction contained 2 bases not matched to a gene. Germline CDR1 MNHEY, CDR2 SVGAGI. The CDR3 has 15 amino acids. CDR3 protein: CASSYTTGSNQPQHF. The CDR3 bases are TGTGCCAGCAGTTACACGACAGGGAGCAATCAGCCCCAGCATTTT.

This clone showed up just a few times. J is TRBJ1-5 and V is TRBV5-8; D is undetermined. The V end was cut by 4 bases, the J end by 5 bases, with 16 bases between. CDR3 length: 15 residues. Germline CDR1 is SGHTS and CDR2 is YDEGEE. CDR3 residues: CASSPEEGSHQPQHF. The CDR3 DNA follows: TGTGCCAGCAGCCCGGAGGAGGGCTCTCATCAGCCCCAGCATTTT.

This clone was seen once. V gene TRBV5-8 combines with J gene TRBJ1-1; possible D gene TRBD1, 5 bases. Per the germline V gene, CDR1 is SGHTS and CDR2 is YDEGEE. The CDR3 spans 13 residues. V was shortened by 1 base and J by 5 bases, with 9 bases between the two germline ends. CDR3 loop: CASSLQGGTEAFF. DNA of the CDR3: TGTGCCAGCAGCTTGCAGGGTGGGACTGAAGCTTTCTTT.

V gene TRBV30 combines with J gene TRBJ1-1; 7 nucleotides match TRBD1. The trim removed 0 bases at V and 2 bases at J, leaving 3 bases unmatched. Germline V gene data show CDR1 as GTSNPN and CDR2 as SVGIG (reference sequence). The CDR3 spans 14 residues. CDR3 region: CAWSVGTVNTEAFF. The CDR3 DNA reads as TGTGCCTGGAGTGTAGGGACAGTTAACACTGAAGCTTTCTTT.

The V call is TRBV7-2, the J call TRBJ2-2; TRBD2 agrees at 10 bases. J was trimmed by 4 bases and V by 4 bases; bases with no gene match: 6. Germline-derived CDR1 and CDR2 are SGHTA and FQGNSA. This CDR3 spans 16 amino acids. The CDR3 DNA sequence: TGTGCCAGCAGCTCCCGGAGCGGGGGGGCCACCGGGGAGCTGTTTTTT. It yields the protein CASSSRSGGATGELFF.

V and J are TRBV3-1 (or the pseudogene TRBV3-2) and TRBJ2-3; D is uncertain. Germline V gives CDR1 LGHDT, CDR2 YNNKEL (reference sequence). Deletions cut 4 bases from V and 5 bases from J, with 16 bases between. This CDR3 spans 15 amino acids. The CDR3 DNA is TGTGCCAGCAGCCCTCTAAGTTCGGGTGGAGATACGCAGTATTTT. This sequence encodes CASSPLSSGGDTQYF.

The J gene is TRBJ2-3, the V gene TRBV2; D uncertain. Germline V gene lookup returns CDR1 SNHLY and CDR2 FYNNEI. Trimming removed 6 bases at V and 4 bases at J, with 8 bases between. The CDR3 consists of 12 residues. Here the CDR3 reads CASSPSSDTQYF. The DNA of the CDR3 is TGTGCCAGCAGCCCTTCTTCAGATACGCAGTATTTT.

This chain uses TRBV7-6 with TRBJ2-3, with 8 nucleotides matching TRBD2. J was trimmed by 2 bases and V by 5 bases; bases with no gene match: 6. The CDR3 sequence is 15 residues long. CDR1 is SGHVS and CDR2 is FNYEAQ in the germline V gene. CDR3 DNA sequence: TGTGCCAGCAGCCCGCCGGGACTAGACACAGATACGCAGTATTTT. This translates into CASSPPGLDTDTQYF.

This chain uses TRBV9 with TRBJ1-2; 9 bases are a match to TRBD1. This CDR3 spans 17 amino acids. V was clipped by 0 bases and J by 2 bases; unmatched bases: 8. Germline V gene sequence: CDR1 SGDLS, CDR2 YYNGEE. CDR3 nucleotide sequence: TGTGCCAGCAGCGTAGAGGCTGGGACAGGGTGGAACTATGGCTACACCTTC. This translates into CASSVEAGTGWNYGYTF.

The chain uses TRBV25-1 and TRBJ1-1; 7 nucleotides match TRBD1. V lost 9 bases, J lost 4 bases, and 8 bases stayed unmatched. CDR3 size: 13 residues. Germline V gene data show CDR1 as MGHDK and CDR2 as SYGVNS. CDR3 region: CASTKSGGTEAFF. Here the CDR3 DNA reads TGTGCCAGTACCAAGTCAGGGGGCACTGAAGCTTTCTTT.

The chain links TRBV6-6 to TRBJ1-5; 7 positions match TRBD1. J lost 7 bases, V lost 0 bases, and 6 bases had no gene match. Germline V lookup: CDR1 MNHNY, CDR2 SVGAGI (reference sequence). This CDR3 contains 15 residues. The CDR3 loop reads CASSYSRQGGQPQHF. In DNA, the CDR3 is TGTGCCAGCAGTTACTCCCGACAGGGAGGACAGCCCCAGCATTTT.

CDR3 sequence (DNA): TGTGCCAGCAGCTTAACTAGCGGGAGCCAAGAGACCCAGTACTTC. It is translated as CASSLTSGSQETQYF. This chain uses TRBV7-2 with TRBJ2-5, with 11 bases that match TRBD2. The CDR3 loop spans 15 amino acids. Trimming took 2 bases from V and 1 from J; bases not matched to a gene: 0. From germline, CDR1 is SGHTA and CDR2 FQGNSA.

The chain links TRBV2 to TRBJ1-2; the match to TRBD1 covers 7 bases. CDR1 and CDR2 from the germline V gene are SNHLY and FYNNEI. V dropped 5 bases and J dropped 0; count of bases not matched to a gene: 9. The CDR3 is 16 amino acids. The CDR3 coding sequence is TGTGCCAGCAGTACACGGACAGGAGAGCCTAACTATGGCTACACCTTC. It specifies CASSTRTGEPNYGYTF.

The rearrangement links TRBV3-1 (or the pseudogene TRBV3-2) to TRBJ2-5; TRBD2 agrees at 13 bases. V lost 1 base to trimming and J lost 2 bases; unmatched junction nucleotides: 4. The CDR3 has 17 residues. CDR1 is LGHDT, CDR2 YNNKEL, per germline (reference sequence). The CDR3 loop is CASSQGLAGGGQETQYF. CDR3 coding DNA: TGTGCCAGCAGCCAAGGACTAGCGGGAGGAGGTCAAGAGACCCAGTACTTC.

The rearrangement joins TRBV7-3 to TRBJ2-3; a possible D gene is TRBD1 (5 bases). The germline gives CDR1 SGHTA, CDR2 FQGTGA. The CDR3 spans 15 residues. V dropped 0 bases and J dropped 5 bases, with 12 bases sitting between them. CDR3 DNA: TGTGCCAGCAGCTTAACGCCCGGGCAGGGAGATACGCAGTATTTT. Its translation: CASSLTPGQGDTQYF.

The chain uses TRBV5-8 and TRBJ1-2, with D possibly matching TRBD1 (5 bases). This CDR3 spans 19 amino acids. The germline V and J ends were trimmed by 2 bases and 7 bases, with 30 bases remaining between them. Germline CDR1 SGHTS, CDR2 YDEGEE. CDR3 in amino acids: CASSFVTFRDRTVGGGYTF. In nucleotides, the CDR3 is TGTGCCAGCAGCTTCGTTACCTTCAGGGACCGAACTGTCGGGGGTGGCTACACCTTC.

V gene TRBV5-1 combines with J gene TRBJ2-2; 10 bases are a match to TRBD2. V was clipped by 0 bases and J by 6 bases; unmatched bases: 8. CDR3 length: 17 residues. The germline V gene encodes CDR1 SGHRS and CDR2 YFSETQ. CDR3 in DNA: TGCGCCAGCAGCTTGGAAGTCCTAGCGGGAGTTTCCGGGGAGCTGTTTTTT. As protein: CASSLEVLAGVSGELFF.

The rearrangement links TRBV10-3 to TRBJ1-1; D is undetermined. CDR1 is ENHRY, CDR2 SYGVKD, per germline. V lost 5 bases, J lost 0 bases, and 4 bases lay in between. The CDR3 has 12 amino acids. The CDR3 loop is CAISSVNTEAFF. CDR3 DNA sequence: TGTGCCATCAGTAGCGTGAACACTGAAGCTTTCTTT.